Here is one TCR beta chain with its context. As yet, its antigen is unknown. The entry originates in a study of beta chain features in type 1 diabetes. Findings and caveats of the study: TCRB CDR3 length was moderately but significantly reduced in all four CD4+ subsets of Type 1 diabetes patients.

One heparinised blood draw, averaging roughly 120 mL, came from each donor. Cell sorting via CD45RO/CCR7/CD25/CD127/CD95/CD27 was performed to obtain CD4+ naive, central memory, regulatory and stem cell-like memory cells. Germline lookup yields CDR1 DFQATT and CDR2 SNEGSKA (reference sequence). This CDR3 has 11 amino acids. V dropped 4 bases and J dropped 5 bases, with 8 bases sitting between them. The entirety of the isolated RNA underwent reverse transcription, so expressed TCRB transcripts were sequenced. Mean read depth for naive, central memory and regulatory T cell samples was some 3.8 million reads. TCRdb's table, derived via immunoSEQ multiplex PCR, lists solely in-frame clones and lacks some. The sample lists 200,000 to 300,000 clones, about a tenth occurring once.

The chain links TRBV20-1 to TRBJ2-5, with no clear D. Sequencing was done on a sample of naive CD4+ T cells from blood. The sequence was collected from a man aged 25-40 years with type 1 diabetes. The CDR3 DNA reads as TGCAGTGCTACCCGCAGGGAGACCCAGTACTTC. Translated: CSATRRETQYF.